A selection of T cell receptor beta chains follows, all from one sample in a study of human T cells and chemical hapten exposure. In TCRdb, the RACE reads were re-called with MiXCR into one record per CDR3 protein. This sample has under 200,000 distinct CDR3 sequences, with just under 30% found just once. This specimen consisted of whole blood, obtained in connection with sensitization to the hapten diphenylcyclopropenone (DPC). These receptors were collected from a woman aged 25 to 39 with alopecia areata. Some clones in this sample may be carry-over from other donors' samples. CDR3s include the opening cysteine and the closing phenylalanine or tryptophan. The D gene is left open where the match is weak. Some rows mark clone size as missing; the rest say once, few, many or name a class of expanded clone.

>TRBJ2-7|TRBV6-5|NA|NA
TGTGCCAGCAGTTACTCGAGACAGGCACCCTACGAGCAGTACTTC
CASSYSRQAPYEQYF
>TRBJ2-5|TRBV20-1|NA|NA
TGCAGTGCTGGCGGGACAAGCCAAGAGACCCAGTACTTC
CSAGGTSQETQYF
>TRBJ2-7|TRBV28|few|NA
TGTGCCAGCAGTTTATTTGCGGGGAGCTCCTACGAGCAGTACTTC
CASSLFAGSSYEQYF
>TRBJ1-5|TRBV21-1|few|NA
TGTGCCAGCAGCAACAGGGGGACCCCACATCAGCCCCAGCATTTT
CASSNRGTPHQPQHF
>TRBJ1-2|TRBV28|few|NA
TGTGCCAGCAGTTCCACCGGAATTGGCTACACCTTC
CASSSTGIGYTF
>TRBJ2-7|TRBV28|NA|NA
TGTGCCAGCAGTCTCTACTCGCGGGTCCTCTCCTACGAGCAGTACTTC
CASSLYSRVLSYEQYF
>TRBJ1-2|TRBV4-3|few|NA
TGCGCCAGCAGCCAAGATCCTATAGGACGCTATGGCTACACCTTC
CASSQDPIGRYGYTF
>TRBJ1-4|TRBV28|NA|TRBD1
TGTGCCAGCAGTGTAGGACAGGGTGGTTTAACTAATGAAAAACTGTTTTTT
CASSVGQGGLTNEKLFF
>TRBJ1-2|TRBV12-3/TRBV12-4|few|NA
TGTGCCAGCAGTCCCACCGGGACGCAGATCTATGGCTACACCTTC
CASSPTGTQIYGYTF
>TRBJ2-5|TRBV29-1|NA|TRBD2
TGCAGCGTGGGGACTAGCGGGAGAGTCCCAGAGACCCAGTACTTC
CSVGTSGRVPETQYF
>TRBJ2-3|TRBV28|once|TRBD1
TGTGCCAGCAGTCCCGTTTCCCGGGACAGAGACACAGATACGCAGTATTTT
CASSPVSRDRDTDTQYF
>TRBJ2-1|TRBV7-9|NA|TRBD1
TGTGCCAGCAGCCTCGGACAGGACAATGAGCAGTTCTTC
CASSLGQDNEQFF
>TRBJ1-5|TRBV28|few|NA
TGTGCCAGCCGTACAGGGACGCGGCCCCAGCATTTT
CASRTGTRPQHF
>TRBJ1-6|TRBV7-8|NA|TRBD1
TGTGCCAGCAGCTACCAGACAGGGTATGGTTCACCCCTCCACTTT
CASSYQTGYGSPLHF
>TRBJ1-1|TRBV7-2|NA|TRBD1
TGTGCCAGCAGCCCGACAGGGACTATGAACACTGAAGCTTTCTTT
CASSPTGTMNTEAFF
>TRBJ1-2|TRBV12-3/TRBV12-4|NA|TRBD1
TGTGCCAGCAGTATCGGACAGGACTATGGCTACACCTTC
CASSIGQDYGYTF
>TRBJ1-2|TRBV6-1|NA|NA
TGTGCCAGCAGTGAATCCCCCGTGGGGGGAATAAACTATGGCTACACCTTC
CASSESPVGGINYGYTF
>TRBJ1-1|TRBV5-1|few|NA
TGCGCCAGCAGCTGGGGGGACACCGGGGGAGGTACTGAAGCTTTCTTT
CASSWGDTGGGTEAFF
>TRBJ1-6|TRBV20-1|few|NA
TGCAGTGCTGGGGGAGGCTCCTATAATTCACCCCTCCACTTT
CSAGGGSYNSPLHF
>TRBJ2-5|TRBV4-3|few|TRBD2
TGCGCCAGCAGCCAAGGAAATAGCGGGGGTCAACAAGAGACCCAGTACTTC
CASSQGNSGGQQETQYF
>TRBJ1-1|TRBV29-1|few|NA
TGCAGCGTTGCAGCACCTGATACCCTGAACACTGAAGCTTTCTTT
CSVAAPDTLNTEAFF
>TRBJ1-6|TRBV4-3|NA|NA
TGCGCCAGCAGCCAAGATGGGGCAGGGTGGAATTCACCCCTCCACTTT
CASSQDGAGWNSPLHF
>TRBJ1-4|TRBV28|NA|TRBD1
TGTGCCAGCAGTTTATGGACAGGGGATAATGAAAAACTGTTTTTT
CASSLWTGDNEKLFF
>TRBJ2-5|TRBV7-2|NA|TRBD1
TGTGCCAGCAGCTCCCCCACCGGGACAGGGGTCTCAGAGACCCAGTACTTC
CASSSPTGTGVSETQYF
>TRBJ2-2|TRBV27|NA|NA
TGTGCCAGCAGTTTCCGGCCCTCATCGAACACCGGGGAGCTGTTTTTT
CASSFRPSSNTGELFF
>TRBJ2-7|TRBV28|few|NA
TGTGCCAGCAGTTTAGGGGGAACCCTGGGGGAGCAGTACTTC
CASSLGGTLGEQYF
>TRBJ2-7|TRBV2|NA|NA
TGTGCCAGCAGTCCACAAACCTACGAGCAGTACTTC
CASSPQTYEQYF
>TRBJ2-5|TRBV5-1|NA|TRBD1
TGCGCCAGCAGCATGACAGGGGCGGAGACCCAGTACTTC
CASSMTGAETQYF
>TRBJ2-5|TRBV10-3|NA|NA
TGTGCCATCAGTGAGTCGACTGGGGAGACCCAGTACTTC
CAISESTGETQYF
>TRBJ2-2|TRBV28|few|NA
TGTGCCAGCAGTTTCGGGGGGCACACCGGGGAGCTGTTTTTT
CASSFGGHTGELFF
>TRBJ2-7|TRBV4-3|NA|NA
TGCGCCAGCAGCCAAGGCAGGATTAACTACGAGCAGTACTTC
CASSQGRINYEQYF
>TRBJ2-7|TRBV6-5|few|TRBD2
TGTGCCAGCAGTTACCTCGGGACTAGCGTTTACGAGCAGTACTTC
CASSYLGTSVYEQYF
>TRBJ1-1|TRBV3-1|few|NA
TGTGCCAGCAGCCAATCGGCAGGGGAAAAAGCTTTCTTT
CASSQSAGEKAFF
>TRBJ2-1|TRBV29-1|NA|NA
TGCAGCGTTGAAACCGGAGCCAATGAGCAGTTCTTC
CSVETGANEQFF
>TRBJ1-6|TRBV28|few|TRBD1
TGTGCCAGCAGTCCAGCGGACAGGGGATTGTATTCACCCCTCCACTTT
CASSPADRGLYSPLHF
>TRBJ2-7|TRBV4-1|once|TRBD2
TGCGCCAGCAGCCTTTACGGACTAGCGTTAAGCGAGCAGTACTTC
CASSLYGLALSEQYF
>TRBJ1-2|TRBV28|NA|TRBD1
TGTGCCAGCAGGACAGGGGGTTATGGCTACACCTTC
CASRTGGYGYTF
>TRBJ1-5|TRBV10-3|NA|TRBD1
TGTGCCATCAGTGTTGACAGGGTGGGTCAGCCCCAGCATTTT
CAISVDRVGQPQHF
>TRBJ1-5|TRBV5-4|NA|NA
TGTGCCAGCAGCCAAGACAGGAATCAGCCCCAGCATTTT
CASSQDRNQPQHF
>TRBJ1-1|TRBV29-1|NA|NA
TGCAGCGTTGACGGCCTGAACACTGAAGCTTTCTTT
CSVDGLNTEAFF
>TRBJ1-1|TRBV29-1|few|NA
TGCAGCGTTGATGTGTTGCAAAACACTGAAGCTTTCTTT
CSVDVLQNTEAFF
>TRBJ2-7|TRBV5-1|NA|NA
TGCGCCAGCAGCTTGTCGGACGGAGCCTACGAGCAGTACTTC
CASSLSDGAYEQYF
>TRBJ2-5|TRBV5-6|few|NA
TGTGCCAGCAGCTTTTCAGGGAGCCAAGAGACCCAGTACTTC
CASSFSGSQETQYF
>TRBJ1-5|TRBV5-1|few|NA
TGCGCCAGCAGCTTGGGAGCCCAGGGTACGGGGCAGCCCCAGCATTTT
CASSLGAQGTGQPQHF
>TRBJ1-6|TRBV20-1|many|NA
TGCAGTGCTCCGCCAGTTAGCTCCTATAATTCACCCCTCCACTTT
CSAPPVSSYNSPLHF
>TRBJ2-5|TRBV12-2|NA|NA
TGTGCAAGTCGCTTAGTTTTGCCCCTCTGCGGGAGGGGTCAAGAGACCCAGTACTTC
CASRLVLPLCGRGQETQYF
>TRBJ2-7|TRBV10-3|few|TRBD2
TGTGCCATCAGTGCCGGGACTAGCGGGGGGGCCTACGAGCAGTACTTC
CAISAGTSGGAYEQYF
>TRBJ2-7|TRBV5-1|NA|TRBD1
TGCGCCAGCAGCTTGGTTGGGACAGGGACCTACGAGCAGTACTTC
CASSLVGTGTYEQYF
>TRBJ2-7|TRBV9|NA|NA
TGTGCCAGCAGCCCAGTGGGCCGAAAGGGGTTATTCAACGAGCAGTACTTC
CASSPVGRKGLFNEQYF
>TRBJ2-5|TRBV18|NA|NA
TGTGCCAGCTCACCCGAGGGACGTCAAGAGACCCAGTACTTC
CASSPEGRQETQYF
>TRBJ1-4|TRBV5-1|few|NA
TGCGCCAGCAGCTTGGGGCAGGGTGTTGAAAAACTGTTTTTT
CASSLGQGVEKLFF
>TRBJ2-2|TRBV7-2|few|NA
TGTGCCAGCAGCGCATCGGTTGGAACCGGGGAGCTGTTTTTT
CASSASVGTGELFF
>TRBJ2-1|TRBV7-2|NA|NA
TGTGCCAGCAGCTCCTATTATAGCAATGAGCAGTTCTTC
CASSSYYSNEQFF
>TRBJ2-7|TRBV29-1|NA|NA
TGCAGCGCAATGGGCCCGGAGAGTAATTACGAGCAGTACTTC
CSAMGPESNYEQYF